This T cell receptor beta chain is from a study of blood T cell repertoires in COVID-19. Study background: The analysed material was cDNA or gDNA that came from T cells, B-cell-depleted T cells, or PBMCs.

Original analysis: By means of reference gene primer amplification, nucleated cell counts were estimated. Assay: immunoSEQ multiplex PCR; the TCRdb copy retains only in-frame clones and omits some. V, J and clone size were drawn from that table, and D and trimming were deduced from the DNA. The data contain around 280,000 clones, around 87% of them singletons. The sequenced sample was peripheral blood. This clonotype was obtained from a man aged 65 to 79 with acute or convalescent COVID-19.

CDR3 sequence: CASRLVYPAGEGDEQYF. CDR3 DNA sequence: TGTGCAAGTCGCTTAGTCTATCCGGCGGGAGAAGGGGACGAGCAGTACTTC. The chain has TRBV12-2 and TRBJ2-7; the DNA was not compared with TRBD2, the D call given in the table. TRBV12-2 is a pseudogene segment. The CDR3 loop spans 17 amino acids.